The 30 T cell receptor beta chains below were found in one sample sequenced in a study of blood T cell repertoires in COVID-19. Libraries were prepared by immunoSEQ multiplex PCR; TCRdb keeps only in-frame clonotypes and omits some of them. The sample contains about 40,000 clones, roughly 84% of which appear only once. The material sequenced was peripheral blood. Receptors were obtained from a human donor in a cohort sampled during active COVID-19.

V and J are TRBV19 and TRBJ1-5; 9 bases agree with TRBD1. The CDR3 consists of 15 residues. J was trimmed by 4 bases and V by 7 bases; bases with no gene match: 8. Germline CDR1 reads LNHDA; CDR2 reads SQIVND (reference sequence). CDR3 nucleotide sequence: TGTGCCAGTAACCCCTGGGACAGGGAAAATCAGCCCCAGCATTTT. Residues: CASNPWDRENQPQHF.

The J gene is TRBJ1-1, the V gene TRBV19; 8 nucleotides align to TRBD1. The V gene's germline CDR1 is LNHDA and CDR2 SQIVND (reference sequence). The CDR3 sequence is 14 residues long. The V gene end was trimmed by 4 bases and the J gene end by 8 bases; junction bases not matched to a gene: 9. This CDR3 is CASSTGQGSREAFF. The DNA of the CDR3 is TGTGCCAGTAGTACCGGACAGGGATCTAGGGAAGCTTTCTTT.

This rearrangement joins TRBV18 to TRBJ2-3, with TRBD2 matching 7 bases. V was pared by 6 bases and J by 6 bases, with 3 bases of the junction left unmatched. The CDR3 is made up of 12 amino acids. CDR1 KGHSH and CDR2 LQKENI come from the germline V gene. The CDR3: CASSGAGDTQYF. CDR3 nucleotides: TGTGCCAGCTCTGGAGCGGGGGATACGCAGTATTTT. The whole variable domain, filled in from reference TRBV18 and TRBJ2-3, reads NAGVMQNPRHLVRRRGQEARLRCSPMKGHSHVYWYRQLPEEGLKFMVYLQKENIIDESGMPKERFSAEFPKEGPSILRIQQVVRGDSAAYFCASSGAGDTQYFGPGTRLTVL.

The chain employs TRBV7-6 and TRBJ2-5, with D maybe TRBD2 (5 bases). CDR3 size: 15 residues. Germline V lookup: CDR1 SGHVS, CDR2 FNYEAQ. V was shortened by 1 base and J by 2 bases, with 11 bases between the two germline ends. CDR3: CASSLGAEGQETQYF. DNA for the CDR3: TGTGCCAGCAGCTTAGGGGCCGAGGGACAAGAGACCCAGTACTTC.

V and J are TRBV6-5 and TRBJ2-7, with D perhaps matching TRBD1 (7 bases). The CDR3 totals 14 residues. V was trimmed by 6 bases and J by 4 bases, leaving 16 bases between them. CDR1 is MNHEY, CDR2 SVGAGI, per germline. The CDR3 is CASRLDRDLYEQYF. CDR3 nucleotides: TGTGCCAGCAGGCTCGACAGGGACTTGTACGAGCAGTACTTC.

The V and J genes are TRBV5-1 and TRBJ2-3; 7 bases are a match to TRBD2. Trimming at V came to 0 bases and at J to 2 bases, leaving 3 bases not matched to a gene. Germline CDR1 SGHRS, CDR2 YFSETQ. The length of the CDR3 is 15 residues. CDR3 in DNA: TGCGCCAGCAGCTTGGAAGCGGGGATCACAGATACGCAGTATTTT. As protein: CASSLEAGITDTQYF.

J is TRBJ1-2 and V is TRBV19; D gene unclear. Germline V gene lookup returns CDR1 LNHDA and CDR2 SQIVND (reference sequence). The CDR3 contains 13 residues. Trimming stripped 7 bases from V and 0 bases from J, with 9 bases between. DNA of the CDR3: TGTGCCAGTAAAAACGGTCCTAACTATGGCTACACCTTC. As protein: CASKNGPNYGYTF.

The chain links TRBV13 to TRBJ2-3; TRBD2 agrees at 15 bases. The CDR3 is 16 amino acids. Trimming at V came to 4 bases and at J to 5 bases, leaving 4 bases not matched to a gene. Germline values: CDR1 PRHDT, CDR2 FYEKMQ (reference sequence). DNA for the CDR3: TGTGCCAGCAGCTGGACTAGCGGGGGGGCGATAGATACGCAGTATTTT. It encodes CASSWTSGGAIDTQYF. Complete variable domain (other parts from reference TRBV13 and TRBJ2-3): AAGVIQSPRHLIKEKRETATLKCYPIPRHDTVYWYQQGPGQDPQFLISFYEKMQSDKGSIPDRFSAQQFSDYHSELNMSSLELGDSALYFCASSWTSGGAIDTQYFGPGTRLTVL.

The chain links TRBV21-1 to TRBJ1-2; the table names TRBD1, a call not compared with the DNA. TRBV21-1 is noted as a pseudogene. CDR3 length: 15 amino acids. The CDR3 DNA sequence: TGTGCCAGCAGCAAAGAAAGGGACAGCAACTATGGCTACACCTTC. Residues: CASSKERDSNYGYTF.

The chain couples TRBV4-2 to TRBJ1-2; 8 bases match TRBD1. V lost 0 bases, J lost 2 bases, and 8 bases stayed unmatched. In germline, CDR1 is LGHNA, CDR2 YNFKEQ. CDR3 length equals 17 residues. The CDR3 coding sequence is TGTGCCAGCAGCCAAGATATCGGACAGGGAGGGAACTATGGCTACACCTTC. Translation: CASSQDIGQGGNYGYTF.

The V and J genes are TRBV11-2 and TRBJ1-6, with 8 bases identical to TRBD1. CDR1 and CDR2 from the germline V gene are SGHAT and FQNNGV. V was clipped by 5 bases and J by 0 bases; unmatched bases: 12. The CDR3 consists of 19 residues. The CDR3, as DNA: TGTGCCAGCAGCCAAAACAGACAGGGGACGAGCTCCTATAATTCACCCCTCCACTTT. Translation gives CASSQNRQGTSSYNSPLHF. The full variable domain, its missing parts supplied by reference TRBV11-2 and TRBJ1-6, is EAGVAQSPRYKIIEKRQSVAFWCNPISGHATLYWYQQILGQGPKLLIQFQNNGVVDDSQLPKDRFSAERLKGVDSTLKIQPAKLEDSAVYLCASSQNRQGTSSYNSPLHFGNGTRLTVT.

The chain employs TRBV4-1 and TRBJ2-1, with 10 bases lining up with TRBD1. The CDR3 totals 15 residues. Germline lookup yields CDR1 MGHRA and CDR2 YSYEKL. V was clipped by 4 bases and J by 7 bases; unmatched bases: 7. In nucleotides, the CDR3 is TGCGCCAGCAGCCTCCGGGACAGGGGTAAGAATGAGCAGTTCTTC. This codes for CASSLRDRGKNEQFF.

The sample holds one count of this clone. V and J are TRBV5-1 and TRBJ2-7; D possibly corresponds to TRBD1 (6 bases). With 2 bases removed from V and 3 bases from J, the gap between germline ends came to 12 bases. Germline lookup yields CDR1 SGHRS and CDR2 YFSETQ. The CDR3 spans 14 residues. CDR3 loop: CASSFSQGNYEQYF. The CDR3 DNA follows: TGCGCCAGCAGCTTCTCACAGGGAAACTACGAGCAGTACTTC.

This chain joins TRBV3-1 (or the pseudogene TRBV3-2) and TRBJ1-2; D remains unclear. This CDR3 region has 15 residues. V dropped 3 bases and J dropped 3 bases, with 14 bases sitting between them. Germline V gene sequence: CDR1 LGHDT, CDR2 YNNKEL (reference sequence). The chain's CDR3 is CASSHRPGRDYGYTF. CDR3 coding DNA: TGTGCCAGCAGCCACCGCCCGGGTCGCGACTATGGCTACACCTTC.

This chain links TRBV5-5 with TRBJ1-1; TRBD1 matches 8 bases. V lost 4 bases, J lost 4 bases, and 6 bases stayed unmatched. The CDR3 runs to 14 residues. Germline lookup yields CDR1 SGHKS and CDR2 YYEKEE (reference sequence). CDR3 nucleotides: TGTGCCAGCAGCGAACAGGGGGAAGGCACTGAAGCTTTCTTT. Its translation: CASSEQGEGTEAFF.

The sample holds one count of this clone. V and J are TRBV11-2 and TRBJ1-1; 8 positions match TRBD1. Germline CDR1 SGHAT, CDR2 FQNNGV. V gave up 5 bases and J gave up 6 bases; unmatched junction bases: 11. The CDR3 consists of 15 residues. DNA of the CDR3: TGTGCCAGCAGCCGCCCCCGGCAGGGGGCTCCTGAAGCTTTCTTT. Protein: CASSRPRQGAPEAFF.

The V call is TRBV19, the J call TRBJ1-1, with 7 bases aligning to TRBD1. This CDR3 region has 15 residues. CDR1 and CDR2 from the germline V gene are LNHDA and SQIVND (reference sequence). V lost 6 bases to trimming and J lost 0 bases; unmatched junction nucleotides: 7. The DNA of the CDR3 is TGTGCCAGTAGAACAGGGGACACCTTGAACACTGAAGCTTTCTTT. Encoded protein: CASRTGDTLNTEAFF.

Of note for this clone: At one boundary the junction diverges from the germline segment, which might be a read error. The chain recombines TRBV6-4 with TRBJ2-4; D possibly corresponds to TRBD2 (5 bases). The CDR3 runs to 15 residues. Germline-derived CDR1 and CDR2 are MRHNA and SNTAGT. CDR3 region: CASSDCGHAKNIQYF. As DNA, the CDR3 is TGTGCCAGCAGCGACTGCGGGCACGCCAAAAACATTCAGTACTTC.

The chain uses TRBV5-1 and TRBJ2-1; 8 positions agree with TRBD2. Germline V gene lookup returns CDR1 SGHRS and CDR2 YFSETQ. With V trimmed by 4 bases and J by 3 bases, 6 bases remained unmatched. This CDR3 has 15 amino acids. DNA of the CDR3: TGCGCCAGCAGCATCGGGGGGGCCGTCTACAATGAGCAGTTCTTC. Encoded protein: CASSIGGAVYNEQFF.

CDR3 region: CASSDGTVGEKLFF. DNA of the CDR3: TGTGCCAGCAGTGACGGGACAGTAGGTGAAAAACTGTTTTTT. This chain joins TRBV6-1 and TRBJ1-4; 7 bases match TRBD1. In germline, CDR1 is MNHNS, CDR2 SASEGT. This CDR3 comprises 14 residues. Trimming removed 3 bases from V and 7 bases from J; junction bases left unmatched: 5.

This chain links TRBV4-1 with TRBJ2-3; TRBD2 aligns across 11 bases. The germline gives CDR1 MGHRA, CDR2 YSYEKL. The length of the CDR3 is 17 residues. The J segment lost 6 bases and the V segment lost 0 bases, leaving 8 bases of the junction unmatched. The CDR3 sequence: CASSQDGASGGRDTQYF. As DNA, the CDR3 is TGCGCCAGCAGCCAAGATGGGGCTAGCGGGGGGCGGGATACGCAGTATTTT.

The chain recombines TRBV2 with TRBJ2-3; 9 bases align to TRBD2. Germline CDR1 is SNHLY and CDR2 is FYNNEI. The CDR3 spans 15 residues. Germline trimming cut 2 bases from V and 1 base from J; bases unmatched to any gene: 1. The chain's CDR3 is CASSELAGRTDTQYF. CDR3 DNA: TGTGCCAGCAGTGAACTAGCGGGGCGCACAGATACGCAGTATTTT.

V gene TRBV2 combines with J gene TRBJ1-2, with D maybe TRBD1 (5 bases). CDR1 and CDR2 (germline): SNHLY, FYNNEI. The CDR3 has 15 residues. V was pared by 7 bases and J by 4 bases, with 19 bases between. CDR3 coding DNA: TGTGCCAGCACGATCGGGCAGGGAAGAATCTATGGCTACACCTTC. The encoded protein is CASTIGQGRIYGYTF.

The chain employs TRBV5-1 and TRBJ1-1; TRBD1 matches 8 bases. The germline gives CDR1 SGHRS, CDR2 YFSETQ. This CDR3 is 16 amino acids long. The V and J ends lost 0 bases and 4 bases, in that order; junction bases with no gene match: 8. In DNA form, the CDR3 reads TGCGCCAGCAGCTTGGGTTCAGGGGGCGCGGGCACTGAAGCTTTCTTT. Encoded protein: CASSLGSGGAGTEAFF.

J is TRBJ1-1 and V is TRBV7-2; 8 bases line up with TRBD1. V dropped 4 bases and J dropped 7; count of bases not matched to a gene: 14. The CDR3 has 16 amino acids. CDR1 and CDR2 (germline): SGHTA, FQGNSA. The CDR3 reads CASSSRRQGAYGEAFF. The CDR3 nucleotides are TGTGCCAGCAGCTCTAGGCGGCAGGGGGCGTACGGTGAAGCTTTCTTT.

In its sample, this clone was seen once. The CDR3 sequence: CASSPGTINTGELFF. CDR3 sequence (DNA): TGTGCCAGCAGCCCCGGGACAATCAACACCGGGGAGCTGTTTTTT. The chain couples TRBV7-7 to TRBJ2-2; a weak D match, TRBD1 (6 bases). The CDR3 totals 15 residues. Germline CDR1 and CDR2: SSHAT and FNYEAQ (reference sequence). V lost 5 bases and J 2 bases, leaving 12 bases between the germline ends.

This clone came up once. The chain recombines TRBV24-1 with TRBJ1-5; 8 bases match TRBD1. The CDR3 runs 15 residues. Germline CDR1 KGHDR, CDR2 SFDVKD. The junction had 10 bases not matched to a gene; V was cut back by 6 bases and J by 7 bases. This CDR3 is CATSLRQGQGQPQHF. CDR3 nucleotide sequence: TGTGCCACCAGTTTGCGACAGGGGCAAGGACAGCCCCAGCATTTT.

The V call is TRBV5-1, the J call TRBJ2-3; 8 bases fit TRBD1. Per the germline V gene, CDR1 is SGHRS and CDR2 is YFSETQ. Trimming removed 4 bases from V and 0 bases from J; junction bases left unmatched: 13. The CDR3 contains 18 residues. CDR3 sequence reads: CASSPQGVLGSSTDTQYF. The CDR3 coding sequence is TGCGCCAGCAGCCCACAGGGGGTCTTGGGATCTAGCACAGATACGCAGTATTTT.

The V gene is TRBV7-8, the J gene TRBJ2-2, with 8 bases lining up with TRBD2. The CDR3 extends over 16 amino acids. The trim removed 4 bases at V and 5 bases at J, leaving 9 bases unmatched. Germline V CDR1 and CDR2: SGHVS, FQNEAQ. CDR3 protein: CASSYIAGFVTGELFF. The DNA for the CDR3 is TGTGCCAGCAGCTACATAGCGGGGTTTGTGACCGGGGAGCTGTTTTTT. Supplemented by reference TRBV7-8 and TRBJ2-2, the full variable domain reads GAGVSQSPRYKVAKRGQDVALRCDPISGHVSLFWYQQALGQGPEFLTYFQNEAQLDKSGLPSDRFFAERPEGSVSTLKIQRTQQEDSAVYLCASSYIAGFVTGELFFGEGSRLTVL.

The J gene is TRBJ2-1, the V gene TRBV18, with D possibly TRBD1 on 5 matching bases. There are 17 residues in the CDR3. Trimming left V 1 base short and J 4 bases short, with 17 bases between. Germline CDR1 is KGHSH and CDR2 is LQKENI. The CDR3 bases are TGTGCCAGCTCACCACGACCTGGTCCAGGGCTATACAATGAGCAGTTCTTC. The encoded protein is CASSPRPGPGLYNEQFF.